This TCR beta chain came from a study of cytomegalovirus exposure and HLA in healthy donors. Note on this clone: Its specificity is not known.

Overall study findings and caveats: Excluded were some V segments that proved indistinguishable, including TRBV6-2 and TRBV6-3. Segments of the TCR beta V type were, in most cases, productive about 87% or about 30% of the time in an earlier analysis. In a later analysis, common viral pathogens appeared linked to several of the most significant clusters. In a later analysis, an Asian-associated ancestry cluster reportedly showed fewer N-insertions than the roughly 700-donor mean.

CDR3 length: 14 amino acids. V shed 11 bases, J shed 1 base, and the junction held 8 bases outside the gene matches. CDR1 MDHEN and CDR2 SYDVKM come from the germline V gene. In the PCR, 60 Vbeta and 13 Jbeta primers were used. Data came from immunoSEQ multiplex PCR; TCRdb stores just in-frame clones and leaves some out. The sample data list about 67,000 clones. The rearrangement uses TRBV28 and TRBJ1-5, with TRBD1 matching 7 bases. This TCR was recovered from a woman in her 40s in good health and CMV-seropositive. The sequenced material came from PBMCs. CDR3 nucleotide sequence: TGTGCCGGCCAAGCAGGGGGAAGCAATCAGCCCCAGCATTTT. Translating gives CAGQAGGSNQPQHF.